This record looks at one T cell receptor beta chain sequence and its context. V dropped 5 bases and J dropped 6; count of bases not matched to a gene: 10. Germline V gene lookup returns CDR1 KGHSH and CDR2 LQKENI. This CDR3 comprises 15 residues. The protocol was immunoSEQ multiplex PCR, while the TCRdb copy is restricted to in-frame clones and leaves out a portion. The table lists 100,000 to 150,000 clones, roughly three quarters of them singletons. The sample comes from a study of blood T cell repertoires in COVID-19. This TCR came from a woman aged 70-85 years with acute or convalescent COVID-19. Sequencing was performed on peripheral blood. This rearrangement joins TRBV18 to TRBJ1-5, with 7 bases that match TRBD1. The CDR3 DNA reads as TGTGCCAGCTCATTACGGGACAGTAAATCTCAGCCCCAGCATTTT. As protein: CASSLRDSKSQPQHF.